This T cell receptor (beta chain) was sequenced during a study of human T cells and chemical hapten exposure. Time point meaning: patch test 3, about 24 weeks after DPC sensitization. Specified treatment: therapeutic diphenylcyclopropenone sensitization with weekly scalp DPC. As for this clonotype: Its antigen remains unknown.

Regarding the study as a whole: DPC sensitization did not alter TCRs above 1 in 1000 frequency.

The germline gives CDR1 MNHNY, CDR2 SVGAGI (reference sequence). This CDR3 spans 15 amino acids. Trimming cost V 5 bases and J 1 base, with 12 bases left between them. TCRdb analysed the RACE reads with MiXCR anew, one entry per CDR3 protein. The top ten hold under 2.5% of the sample, which has roughly 200,000 distinct CDR3 sequences, 24% seen once. The rearrangement joins TRBV6-6 to TRBJ2-4; D is possibly TRBD1 or TRBD2 (6 bases each). This TCR came from a woman in her forties with alopecia areata. Some clones in this sample may be carry-over from other donors' samples. The specimen was whole blood, collected in connection with sensitization to the hapten diphenylcyclopropenone (DPC). The CDR3: CASSPIGGAKNIQYF. Written as DNA, the CDR3 is TGTGCCAGCAGTCCTATAGGGGGGGCCAAAAACATTCAGTACTTC.